The sample holds a few counts of the clone carrying this T cell receptor (beta chain). Libraries were prepared by immunoSEQ multiplex PCR; TCRdb keeps only in-frame clonotypes and omits some of them. The top ten clones hold about 1.7% of a sample with under 300,000 clones, around 90% of them seen once. This CDR3 comprises 17 residues. With V trimmed by 0 bases and J by 7 bases, 8 bases remained unmatched. This record belongs to a study of blood T cell repertoires in COVID-19. The rearrangement uses TRBV23-1 and TRBJ2-1; 11 bases map to TRBD1. TRBV23-1 is an open reading frame, and its role is uncertain. The sequenced material came from PBMCs or T cells enriched from blood (not recorded which). The source of this sequence is a middle-aged woman who had recovered from COVID-19. The CDR3 spells CASSQSGGQGVKNEQFF. CDR3 in DNA: TGCGCCAGCAGTCAATCGGGGGGACAGGGGGTTAAGAATGAGCAGTTCTTC.